This TCR beta chain was observed in a study of CD8 T cells in ankylosing spondylitis. Overall study findings and caveats: Ankylosing spondylitis blood seemed to carry a telltale TCR beta motif made of under ten highly homologous variants. Certain motif variants had earlier been reported in reactive arthritis synovial fluid and blood. Disease-linked clones were CD8+ and relatively rare in peripheral blood.

Germline values: CDR1 KGHSH, CDR2 LQKENI. With 1 base removed from V and 7 bases from J, the gap between germline ends came to 7 bases. There are 13 residues in the CDR3. This clonotype was seen only a few times. What it binds is unknown. TCRdb re-called the 5' RACE reads with MiXCR, one entry per CDR3 protein. The data hold some 450,000 distinct CDR3 sequences, with 15% to 20% observed a single time. The chain joins TRBV18 to TRBJ2-2, with D perhaps TRBD2 (5 bases). The clonotype comes from a male donor with ankylosing spondylitis. The specimen sequenced was blood, either unsorted or a sorted T cell fraction (not recorded which). The CDR3 reads CASSPREIGELFF. CDR3 DNA: TGTGCCAGCTCACCACGGGAGATCGGGGAGCTGTTTTTT.